This T cell receptor beta chain originates from a study of cytomegalovirus exposure and HLA in healthy donors. Study results and limitations: Earlier analysis found most TCR beta V segments productive about 87% or about 30% of the time. Specific recognition of CMV antigens was confirmed in vitro for a few chains (all CMV-associated).

The CDR3 is made up of 17 amino acids. Germline loops: CDR1 LGHNA, CDR2 YNFKEQ. V was trimmed by 1 base and J by 3 bases, leaving 16 bases between them. Use of 60 Vbeta and 13 Jbeta primers characterized the PCR. Some clones are missing from TCRdb's copy, which holds only in-frame ones; the method was immunoSEQ multiplex PCR. The data contain some 110,000 clones, roughly 71% of them singletons. Regarding this clone: Its cognate antigen is unknown.

Sequencing was performed on PBMCs. The chain joins TRBV4-2 to TRBJ2-1; a weak D match, TRBD1 (6 bases). The TCR was taken from a male donor in good health and CMV-seropositive. In DNA form, the CDR3 reads TGTGCCAGCAGCCAAGGGGCCAGGGGCACAAACTACAATGAGCAGTTCTTC. Amino acids: CASSQGARGTNYNEQFF.